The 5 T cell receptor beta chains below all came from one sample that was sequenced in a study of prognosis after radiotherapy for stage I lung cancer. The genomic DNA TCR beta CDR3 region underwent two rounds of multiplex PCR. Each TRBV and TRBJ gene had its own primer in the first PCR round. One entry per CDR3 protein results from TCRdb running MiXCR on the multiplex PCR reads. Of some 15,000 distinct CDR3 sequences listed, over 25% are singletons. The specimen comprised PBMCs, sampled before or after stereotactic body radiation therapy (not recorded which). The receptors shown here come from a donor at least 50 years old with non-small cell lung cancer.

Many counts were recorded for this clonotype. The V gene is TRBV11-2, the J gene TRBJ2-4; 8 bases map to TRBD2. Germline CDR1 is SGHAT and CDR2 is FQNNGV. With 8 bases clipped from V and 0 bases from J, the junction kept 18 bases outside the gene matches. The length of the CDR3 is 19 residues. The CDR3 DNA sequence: TGTGCCAGCGGGCCCTACCTGAGCGGGCGGGGGGTAGCCAAAAACATTCAGTACTTC. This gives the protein CASGPYLSGRGVAKNIQYF.

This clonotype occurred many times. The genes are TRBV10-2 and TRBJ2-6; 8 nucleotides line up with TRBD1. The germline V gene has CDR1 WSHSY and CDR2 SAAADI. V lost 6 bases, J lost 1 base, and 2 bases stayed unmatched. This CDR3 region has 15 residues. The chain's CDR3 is CASRRQGSGANVLTF. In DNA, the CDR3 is TGCGCCAGCAGGAGACAGGGGTCTGGGGCCAACGTCCTGACTTTC.

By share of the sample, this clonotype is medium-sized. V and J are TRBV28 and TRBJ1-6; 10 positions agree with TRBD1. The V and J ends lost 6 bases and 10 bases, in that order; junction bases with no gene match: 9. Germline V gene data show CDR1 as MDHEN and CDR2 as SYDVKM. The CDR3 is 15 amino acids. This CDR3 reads CASRPRDRGGSPLHF. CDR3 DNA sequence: TGTGCCAGCAGACCCAGGGACAGGGGCGGCTCACCCCTCCACTTT.

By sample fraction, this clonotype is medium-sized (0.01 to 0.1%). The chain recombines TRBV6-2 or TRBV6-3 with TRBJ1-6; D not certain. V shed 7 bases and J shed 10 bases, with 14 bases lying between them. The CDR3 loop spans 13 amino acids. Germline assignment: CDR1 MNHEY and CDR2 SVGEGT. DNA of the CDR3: TGTGCCAGCATTAGGCAAATCGGGTCACCCCTCCACTTT. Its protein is CASIRQIGSPLHF.

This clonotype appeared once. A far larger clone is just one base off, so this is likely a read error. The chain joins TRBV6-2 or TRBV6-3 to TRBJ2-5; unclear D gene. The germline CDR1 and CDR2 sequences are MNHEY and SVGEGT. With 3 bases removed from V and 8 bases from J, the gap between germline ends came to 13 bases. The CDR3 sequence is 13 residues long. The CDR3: CASSYSPPDTQYF. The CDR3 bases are TGTGCCAGCAGTTATAGCCCTCCAGACACCCAGTACTTC.